This T cell receptor (beta chain) was found in a study of T-cell reconstitution after alpha-beta-depleted transplantation in children. Unique molecular identifiers featured in how the TCRbeta library was prepared. Each CDR3 protein is one row after TCRdb ran MiXCR on the PCR reads. The profile shows a few hundred thousand distinct CDR3 sequences, 25% to 30% of them singletons. The CDR3 loop spans 15 amino acids. The V gene's germline CDR1 is SGHRS and CDR2 YFSETQ. V gave up 0 bases and J gave up 7 bases; unmatched junction bases: 6. This clonotype has more than one count but fewer than ten. Its antigen is as yet unknown. The study's findings and limits: T-cell numbers and diversity one year post-transplant derived largely from freshly generated T cells. Reported findings indicate that, about two months after transplant, alpha-beta T cells came from several hundred expanded clones, which were derived from non-depleted graft cells.

The genes are TRBV5-1 and TRBJ2-1; 8 nucleotides line up with TRBD2. Here the sequenced sample was PBMCs, taken before TCRalphabeta/CD19-depleted stem cell transplant. The sequence was obtained from a boy under two years old with Wiskott-Aldrich syndrome, due to receive a stem cell transplant. CDR3 residues: CASSLAGTRGNEQFF. The CDR3 DNA sequence: TGCGCCAGCAGCTTGGCCGGGACTAGAGGGAATGAGCAGTTCTTC.